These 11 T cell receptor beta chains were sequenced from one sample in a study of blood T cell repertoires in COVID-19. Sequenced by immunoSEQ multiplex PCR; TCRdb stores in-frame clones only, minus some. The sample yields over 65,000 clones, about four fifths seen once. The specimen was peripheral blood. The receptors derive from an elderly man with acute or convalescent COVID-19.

The CDR3 region has the DNA TGTGCCAGCAGCCAAGAAGAAGGGGTCGGGGAGCTGTTTTTT. Its protein product is CASSQEEGVGELFF. The rearrangement joins TRBV4-2 to TRBJ2-2; the D gene is possibly TRBD1 (5 bases). Trimming removed 0 bases at V and 7 bases at J, with 9 bases between. Germline V CDR1 and CDR2: LGHNA, YNFKEQ. The CDR3 sequence is 14 residues long.

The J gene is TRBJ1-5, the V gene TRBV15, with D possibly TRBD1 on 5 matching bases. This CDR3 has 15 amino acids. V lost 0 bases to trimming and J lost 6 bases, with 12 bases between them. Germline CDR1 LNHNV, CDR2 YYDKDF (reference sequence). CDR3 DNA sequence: TGTGCCACCAGCAGAGATAGGGGATTGGGTCAGCCCCAGCATTTT. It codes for CATSRDRGLGQPQHF.

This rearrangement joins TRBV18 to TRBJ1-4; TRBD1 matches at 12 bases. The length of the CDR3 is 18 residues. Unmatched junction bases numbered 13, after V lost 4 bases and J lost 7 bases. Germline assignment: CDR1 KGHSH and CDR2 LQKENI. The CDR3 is CASSLKGQGASYSEKLFF. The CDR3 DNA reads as TGTGCCAGCTCACTAAAGGGACAGGGGGCATCGTACAGTGAAAAACTGTTTTTT.

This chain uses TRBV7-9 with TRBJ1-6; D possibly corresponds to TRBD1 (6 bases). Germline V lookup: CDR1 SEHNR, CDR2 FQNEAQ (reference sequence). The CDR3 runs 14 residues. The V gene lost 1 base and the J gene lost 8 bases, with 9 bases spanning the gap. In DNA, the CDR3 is TGTGCCAGCAGCTTAGTAGGGGGAGATTCACCCCTCCACTTT. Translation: CASSLVGGDSPLHF.

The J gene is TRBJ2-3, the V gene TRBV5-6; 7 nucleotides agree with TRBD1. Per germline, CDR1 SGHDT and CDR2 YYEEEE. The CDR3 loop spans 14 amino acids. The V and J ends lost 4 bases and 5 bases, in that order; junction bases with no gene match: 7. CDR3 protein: CASSGDRDRDTQYF. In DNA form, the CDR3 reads TGTGCCAGCAGCGGCGACAGGGACAGAGATACGCAGTATTTT. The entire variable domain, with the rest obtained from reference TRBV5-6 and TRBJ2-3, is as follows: DAGVTQSPTHLIKTRGQQVTLRCSPKSGHDTVSWYQQALGQGPQFIFQYYEEEERQRGNFPDRFSGHQFPNYSSELNVNALLLGDSALYLCASSGDRDRDTQYFGPGTRLTVL.

The CDR3 protein is CASSDVRTGVPEQYF. Here the CDR3 DNA reads TGTGCCAGCAGTGATGTCAGGACAGGGGTTCCCGAGCAGTACTTC. J is TRBJ2-7 and V is TRBV2; 9 bases map to TRBD1. From germline, CDR1 is SNHLY and CDR2 FYNNEI. The CDR3 contains 15 residues. V gave up 3 bases and J gave up 6 bases; unmatched junction bases: 9.

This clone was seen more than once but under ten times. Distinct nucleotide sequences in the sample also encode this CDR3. The CDR3 here is CASSESGYEQYF. The DNA of the CDR3 is TGTGCCAGCAGTGAAAGCGGCTACGAGCAGTACTTC. The J gene is TRBJ2-7, the V gene TRBV25-1; D perhaps matches TRBD2 (5 bases). Germline V gene data show CDR1 as MGHDK and CDR2 as SYGVNS. Trimming pared 2 bases from V and 3 bases from J, leaving 5 bases between. This CDR3 is built from 12 residues.

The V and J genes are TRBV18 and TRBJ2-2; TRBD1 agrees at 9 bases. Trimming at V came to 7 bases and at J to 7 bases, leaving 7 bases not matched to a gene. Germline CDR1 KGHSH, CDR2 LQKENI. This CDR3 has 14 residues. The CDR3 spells CASLSGQGDGELFF. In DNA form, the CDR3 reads TGTGCCAGCTTGTCGGGACAGGGAGACGGGGAGCTGTTTTTT. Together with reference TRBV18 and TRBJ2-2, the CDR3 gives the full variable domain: NAGVMQNPRHLVRRRGQEARLRCSPMKGHSHVYWYRQLPEEGLKFMVYLQKENIIDESGMPKERFSAEFPKEGPSILRIQQVVRGDSAAYFCASLSGQGDGELFFGEGSRLTVL.

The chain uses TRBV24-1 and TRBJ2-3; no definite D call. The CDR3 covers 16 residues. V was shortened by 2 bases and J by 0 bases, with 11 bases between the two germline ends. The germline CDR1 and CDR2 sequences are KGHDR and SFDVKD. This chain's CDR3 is CATSDSARPSTDTQYF. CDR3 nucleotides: TGTGCCACCAGTGATTCTGCCAGGCCGAGCACAGATACGCAGTATTTT.

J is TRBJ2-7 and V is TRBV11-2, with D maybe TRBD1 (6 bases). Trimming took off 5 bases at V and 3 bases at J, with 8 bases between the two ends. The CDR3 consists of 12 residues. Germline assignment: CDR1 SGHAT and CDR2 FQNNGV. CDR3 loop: CASSAQGYEQYF. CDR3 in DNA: TGTGCCAGCAGCGCACAGGGCTACGAGCAGTACTTC.

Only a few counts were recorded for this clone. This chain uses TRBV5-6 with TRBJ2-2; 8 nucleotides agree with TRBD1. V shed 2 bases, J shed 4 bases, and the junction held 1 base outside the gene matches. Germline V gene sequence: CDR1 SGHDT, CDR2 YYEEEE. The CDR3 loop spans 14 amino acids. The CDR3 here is CASSLQGGTGELFF. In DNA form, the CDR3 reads TGTGCCAGCAGCTTACAGGGGGGCACCGGGGAGCTGTTTTTT.